These 29 T cell receptor beta chains were sequenced from one sample in a study of T cells after posttransplantation cyclophosphamide. Sequencing used immunoSEQ multiplex PCR; TCRdb keeps in-frame clones, though not all of them. There are tens of thousands of clones in the sample, none observed a single time. Sequencing used PBMCs. These receptors were taken from a man in his forties or fifties in good health, CMV-negative, and a related stem cell transplant donor.

The sample holds many counts of this clone. The rearrangement uses TRBV27 and TRBJ2-3, with TRBD1 identical over 7 bases. In germline, CDR1 is MNHEY, CDR2 SMNVEV (reference sequence). V shed 6 bases and J 0 bases; nucleotides not matched to a gene: 6. The CDR3 consists of 15 residues. This CDR3 is CASSHRGFSTDTQYF. The CDR3 coding sequence is TGTGCCAGCAGCCACAGGGGTTTCAGCACAGATACGCAGTATTTT.

This clone was picked up many times. This chain links TRBV14 with TRBJ1-1, with D possibly being TRBD1 (5 bases). Germline V CDR1 and CDR2: SGHDN, FVKESK. V gave up 4 bases and J gave up 1 base, with 13 bases separating them. This CDR3 is built from 15 residues. The CDR3, as DNA: TGTGCCAGCAGCCCCATCTGGGGGGGGAACACTGAAGCTTTCTTT. Its translation: CASSPIWGGNTEAFF.

This clone was seen at least ten times. The chain recombines TRBV9 with TRBJ2-1; tentatively, D is TRBD2 (6 bases). This CDR3 contains 13 residues. V was shortened by 4 bases and J by 9 bases, with 14 bases between the two germline ends. Germline assignment: CDR1 SGDLS and CDR2 YYNGEE. This chain's CDR3 is CASSLGLASEQFF. CDR3 nucleotide sequence: TGTGCCAGCAGCCTGGGGCTAGCGAGTGAGCAGTTCTTC. Full variable domain (missing parts from reference TRBV9 and TRBJ2-1): DSGVTQTPKHLITATGQRVTLRCSPRSGDLSVYWYQQSLDQGLQFLIQYYNGEERAKGNILERFSAQQFPDLHSELNLSSLELGDSALYFCASSLGLASEQFFGPGTRLTVL.

The chain is built from TRBV5-1 and TRBJ2-5, with TRBD2 as a possible D gene (5 bases). Germline CDR1 SGHRS, CDR2 YFSETQ. The V gene lost 1 base and the J gene lost 5 bases, with 12 bases spanning the gap. This CDR3 contains 14 residues. CDR3 DNA sequence: TGCGCCAGCAGCTTGAACCCGGAGGAGGAGACCCAGTACTTC. This translates into CASSLNPEEETQYF.

Many counts were recorded for this clone. This sequence joins TRBV10-3 and TRBJ1-2; the match to TRBD1 covers 9 bases. The CDR3 runs to 17 residues. CDR1 is ENHRY, CDR2 SYGVKD, per germline. The V and J ends lost 3 bases and 10 bases, in that order; junction bases with no gene match: 18. The CDR3 nucleotides are TGTGCCATCAGTGACCGCGACAGGGGGTCGGGGGCAACAGTCTACACCTTC. This sequence encodes CAISDRDRGSGATVYTF.

This clone was picked up a small number of times. J is TRBJ2-2 and V is TRBV29-1; perhaps TRBD1 as D (6 bases). The V end was cut by 0 bases, the J end by 7 bases, with 9 bases between. Germline CDR1 and CDR2: SQVTM and ANQGSEA. The CDR3 covers 13 residues. The CDR3 sequence is CSVEDRGDGELFF. The CDR3 DNA is TGCAGCGTTGAAGACAGGGGAGACGGGGAGCTGTTTTTT.

This clone was counted at least ten times. This rearrangement joins TRBV12-5 to TRBJ1-2, with 11 bases matching TRBD1. The length of the CDR3 is 18 residues. Germline CDR1 and CDR2: LGHNT and FRNRAP. V was clipped by 5 bases and J by 0 bases; unmatched bases: 11. The CDR3 DNA reads TGTGCTAGTGGTCTATCTCCGGGACAGGGGGTAGCTAACTATGGCTACACCTTC. Amino acid sequence: CASGLSPGQGVANYGYTF. Combining the CDR3 with reference TRBV12-5 and TRBJ1-2 gives the whole variable domain DARVTQTPRHKVTEMGQEVTMRCQPILGHNTVFWYRQTMMQGLELLAYFRNRAPLDDSGMPKDRFSAEMPDATLATLKIQPSEPRDSAVYFCASGLSPGQGVANYGYTFGSGTRLTVV.

At least ten counts were recorded for this clone. The chain uses TRBV6-1 and TRBJ1-1; 10 bases map to TRBD1. The CDR3 length is 14 residues. J was trimmed by 4 bases and V by 5 bases; bases with no gene match: 4. CDR1 is MNHNS and CDR2 is SASEGT in the germline V gene. CDR3 nucleotide sequence: TGTGCCAGCAGTATCGGGACAGGGGTCACTGAAGCTTTCTTT. As protein: CASSIGTGVTEAFF.

At least ten counts were recorded for this clone. The chain uses TRBV11-3 and TRBJ1-1; unclear D gene. Trimming took 1 base from V and 8 from J, leaving 8 bases between them. There are 12 residues in the CDR3. CDR1 SGHNT and CDR2 YENEEA come from the germline V gene. CDR3 protein: CASSLVRLEAFF. In DNA form, the CDR3 reads TGTGCCAGCAGCTTAGTACGGTTGGAAGCTTTCTTT.

Many counts were recorded for this clone. The rearrangement joins TRBV5-5 to TRBJ2-3; weak D call: TRBD1 (5 bases). Trimming pared 1 base from V and 6 bases from J, leaving 12 bases between. Germline loops: CDR1 SGHKS, CDR2 YYEKEE (reference sequence). CDR3 length: 14 amino acids. The CDR3 DNA reads as TGTGCCAGCAGCTTGTTCCAGGGTAGGGATACGCAGTATTTT. Encoded protein: CASSLFQGRDTQYF.

The chain is built from TRBV7-2 and TRBJ2-1; TRBD1 matches at 8 bases. The length of the CDR3 is 13 residues. V dropped 5 bases and J dropped 9; count of bases not matched to a gene: 6. CDR1 SGHTA and CDR2 FQGNSA come from the germline V gene. The CDR3 region is CASSIQGVSEQFF. The CDR3 nucleotides are TGTGCCAGCAGCATACAGGGGGTTTCTGAGCAGTTCTTC.

This clone was seen at least ten times. This chain links TRBV6-1 with TRBJ1-3; tentative D call: TRBD1 (5 bases). This CDR3 has 15 amino acids. With 3 bases removed from V and 1 base from J, the gap between germline ends came to 10 bases. CDR1 MNHNS and CDR2 SASEGT come from the germline V gene. CDR3 amino acids: CASSEGRTSGNTIYF. DNA for the CDR3: TGTGCCAGCAGTGAGGGGCGGACGTCTGGAAACACCATATATTTT.

At least ten counts were recorded for this clone. The CDR3 spells CASSLGGLAGGLEQFF. CDR3 nucleotides: TGTGCCAGCAGCTTAGGGGGACTAGCGGGAGGGCTTGAGCAGTTCTTC. This sequence joins TRBV11-3 and TRBJ2-1; 16 bases line up with TRBD2. Germline loops: CDR1 SGHNT, CDR2 YENEEA. V dropped 1 base and J dropped 9; count of bases not matched to a gene: 3. There are 16 residues in the CDR3. Supplemented by reference TRBV11-3 and TRBJ2-1, the full variable domain reads EAGVVQSPRYKIIEKKQPVAFWCNPISGHNTLYWYLQNLGQGPELLIRYENEEAVDDSQLPKDRFSAERLKGVDSTLKIQPAELGDSAVYLCASSLGGLAGGLEQFFGPGTRLTVL.

The rearrangement uses TRBV4-3 and TRBJ2-3; tentatively, D is TRBD2 (5 bases). This CDR3 comprises 16 residues. V shed 4 bases and J shed 4 bases, with 18 bases lying between them. Germline-derived CDR1 and CDR2 are LGHNA and YSLEER. CDR3 DNA sequence: TGCGCCAGCAGCCCTGAGGGCCTAGCAGCAGCAGATACGCAGTATTTT. Its protein is CASSPEGLAAADTQYF.

This clone was observed at least ten times. This chain links TRBV7-8 with TRBJ2-2; 9 positions agree with TRBD1. CDR3 length: 17 amino acids. In germline, CDR1 is SGHVS, CDR2 FQNEAQ. Unmatched junction bases numbered 12, after V lost 4 bases and J lost 6 bases. The CDR3 sequence: CASSSRTDRGSSGELFF. In DNA, the CDR3 is TGTGCCAGCAGCTCCCGTACGGACAGGGGATCGTCCGGGGAGCTGTTTTTT.

This clone was detected many times. The chain couples TRBV6-6 to TRBJ2-5; D is perhaps TRBD2 (5 bases). From germline, CDR1 is MNHNY and CDR2 SVGAGI (reference sequence). The CDR3 spans 15 residues. V was clipped by 4 bases and J by 2 bases, with 14 bases between them. DNA of the CDR3: TGTGCCAGCAGTTCCCAGGAGGCCCCTCAAGAGACCCAGTACTTC. Its protein is CASSSQEAPQETQYF.

The rearrangement uses TRBV14 and TRBJ1-1; weak D call: TRBD1 (5 bases). Germline V gene lookup returns CDR1 SGHDN and CDR2 FVKESK. The CDR3 spans 16 residues. V was shortened by 4 bases and J by 3 bases, with 18 bases between the two germline ends. CDR3 in amino acids: CASSLRQLRGDTEAFF. CDR3 in DNA: TGTGCCAGCAGCCTAAGACAACTCCGGGGGGACACTGAAGCTTTCTTT.

This clone was counted many times. The rearrangement links TRBV6-4 to TRBJ2-2, with D possibly matching TRBD1 (6 bases). Germline V gene sequence: CDR1 MRHNA, CDR2 SNTAGT. V was trimmed by 5 bases and J by 3 bases, leaving 10 bases between them. This CDR3 comprises 14 residues. Here the CDR3 reads CASSRRGDTGELFF. CDR3 nucleotides: TGTGCCAGCAGTCGCAGGGGTGACACCGGGGAGCTGTTTTTT.

This clone was seen repeatedly, ten times or more. Here the CDR3 reads CSVERGLAYNEQFF. The CDR3 DNA reads TGCAGCGTTGAACGGGGTTTAGCCTACAATGAGCAGTTCTTC. The rearrangement links TRBV29-1 to TRBJ2-1; D perhaps matches TRBD2 (5 bases). Germline V lookup: CDR1 SQVTM, CDR2 ANQGSEA. V was cut by 2 bases and J by 2 bases, with 10 bases left in between. This CDR3 is built from 14 residues.

Ten or more counts support this clone. V and J are TRBV6-5 and TRBJ2-7, with D uncertain. CDR1 is MNHEY, CDR2 SVGAGI, per germline. Trimming removed 6 bases at V and 1 base at J, with 10 bases between. This CDR3 has 13 residues. CDR3 sequence (DNA): TGTGCCAGCAGACAGTCTCTTTCCTACGAGCAGTACTTC. Its translation: CASRQSLSYEQYF.

This clone was seen ten or more times. The V gene is TRBV7-9, the J gene TRBJ1-3; the D is unclear. The CDR3 totals 14 residues. In germline, CDR1 is SEHNR, CDR2 FQNEAQ (reference sequence). V dropped 3 bases and J dropped 0 bases, with 6 bases sitting between them. The CDR3 region has the DNA TGTGCCAGCAGCTTTTCAGACTCTGGAAACACCATATATTTT. Translated, it gives CASSFSDSGNTIYF.

This clone was seen at least ten times. The rearrangement joins TRBV10-3 to TRBJ1-1; D remains unclear. CDR3 size: 15 residues. Trimming removed 2 bases at V and 4 bases at J, with 14 bases between. Germline V gives CDR1 ENHRY, CDR2 SYGVKD. CDR3 bases: TGTGCCATCAGTGAGAGTGTCGCCGGGAGCACTGAAGCTTTCTTT. It is translated as CAISESVAGSTEAFF.

This clone has at least ten counts. The CDR3 sequence is CASSRDRGGYGYTF. The CDR3 DNA follows: TGTGCCAGCAGCAGGGACAGGGGGGGCTATGGCTACACCTTC. This rearrangement joins TRBV5-4 to TRBJ1-2; TRBD1 agrees at 11 bases. CDR1 SGHNT and CDR2 YYREEE come from the germline V gene (reference sequence). V trimming: 4 bases; J trimming: 4 bases; junction bases outside the gene matches: 3. The CDR3 extends over 14 amino acids.

This clone was counted at least ten times. The rearrangement uses TRBV9 and TRBJ2-2, with D hard to call. This CDR3 comprises 15 residues. The germline gives CDR1 SGDLS, CDR2 YYNGEE. V lost 0 bases, J lost 0 bases, and 6 bases lay in between. CDR3 sequence reads: CASSVVAANTGELFF. For the CDR3, the DNA is TGTGCCAGCAGCGTAGTTGCAGCGAACACCGGGGAGCTGTTTTTT.

This clone came up many times. The chain couples TRBV2 to TRBJ1-5; 7 nucleotides align to TRBD1. V was clipped by 6 bases and J by 5 bases; unmatched bases: 10. The germline V gene encodes CDR1 SNHLY and CDR2 FYNNEI. This CDR3 spans 15 amino acids. The CDR3 region is CASRSQGFSDQPQHF. CDR3 DNA sequence: TGTGCCAGCAGGTCACAGGGGTTTAGTGATCAGCCCCAGCATTTT.

This clone was counted at least ten times. The chain has TRBV6-1 and TRBJ2-3; D unclear. Germline CDR1 MNHNS, CDR2 SASEGT. The V end lost 2 bases, the J end lost 0 bases, and 12 bases lay between the germline ends. The CDR3 has 16 residues. The CDR3: CASSEPRSQSTDTQYF. In nucleotides, the CDR3 is TGTGCCAGCAGTGAACCAAGGTCACAGAGCACAGATACGCAGTATTTT.

This clone was detected many times. Other DNA sequences of this sample code for an identical CDR3. The CDR3 DNA reads as TGTGCCAGTAGTAGTGGACTAGCGGGCGAGCAGTACGTC. Translation gives CASSSGLAGEQYV. This chain links TRBV19 with TRBJ2-7, with TRBD2 matching 11 bases. V lost 4 bases, J lost 6 bases, and 2 bases stayed unmatched. CDR3 size: 13 residues. Germline V gene lookup returns CDR1 LNHDA and CDR2 SQIVND (reference sequence).

This clone has a handful of counts. V and J are TRBV7-2 and TRBJ2-1; TRBD2 is a possible D gene (5 bases). The CDR3 consists of 15 residues. Between the trimmed V and J ends, which lost 1 base and 10 bases, there was a span of 17 bases. Germline CDR1 and CDR2: SGHTA and FQGNSA. The CDR3 DNA reads TGTGCCAGCAGCTTAGTGGAGTTTAAAGGCGGGGAGCAGTTCTTC. Its protein product is CASSLVEFKGGEQFF.

The sample holds a few counts of this clone. The chain combines TRBV6-1 with TRBJ2-1, with D maybe TRBD2 (5 bases). V shed 5 bases and J shed 6 bases, with 11 bases lying between them. This CDR3 contains 13 residues. CDR1 and CDR2 from the germline V gene are MNHNS and SASEGT. Written as DNA, the CDR3 is TGTGCCAGCAGTCCTCAGGAGGTCAATGAGCAGTTCTTC. It specifies CASSPQEVNEQFF.